The source of this TCR beta chain is a study of regulatory T cells in long-lasting Graves disease. General observations from the study: New patients shared approximately 930 public clonotypes, fewer than the approximately 3,000 shared by persistent patients.

The length of the CDR3 is 14 residues. Per germline, CDR1 SEHNR and CDR2 FQNEAQ (reference sequence). Time point in this sample: persistent/refractory GD, antithyroid drugs over 5 years with positive TRAb. The TCR library was made from RNA that had been extracted from PBMCs in TRIzol. Regarding this clonotype: Its antigen is undetermined. The germline gene is not matched at one end of the junction; a read error may be the cause.

The TCR beta library used iRepertoire HTBI primers with Arm-PCR amplification of CDR3. One entry per CDR3 protein, called by TCRdb with MiXCR from the multiplex PCR reads. Of about 470,000 distinct CDR3 sequences listed, more than 20% were seen once; the top ten hold over 7.5%. This TCR derives from a female donor with Graves disease. Source: peripheral blood mononuclear cells (PBMCs), taken when the disease was refractory, from a patient treated with antithyroid drugs. This chain links TRBV7-9 with TRBJ1-1; D may be TRBD1 (5 bases). DNA for the CDR3: TGTGCCGGCAGTCCGCAGGGTTATGACGCTGAAGCTTTCTTT. Translating it yields CAGSPQGYDAEAFF.